These 18 T cell receptor beta chains were all obtained from the same sample, sequenced in a study of cytomegalovirus exposure and HLA in healthy donors. Vbeta (60) and Jbeta (13) primers were used in the PCR. Repertoires were generated with immunoSEQ multiplex PCR, while TCRdb's copy carries only in-frame clones and drops some. The sample gives 150,000 to 200,000 clones, 60% to 85% of which show up once; approximately 3% is in the top ten. Sequencing was done on a sample of PBMCs. These receptors originate from a woman aged 45-60 years in good health and CMV-seropositive.

This clone was detected once. The chain employs TRBV15 and TRBJ2-1, with 11 bases identical to TRBD1. The CDR3 extends over 17 amino acids. V lost 0 bases, J lost 9 bases, and 10 bases stayed unmatched. From germline, CDR1 is LNHNV and CDR2 YYDKDF (reference sequence). Here the CDR3 DNA reads TGTGCCACCAGCAGAGATCCCCCCGGACAGGGGGCAGGTGAGCAGTTCTTC. Residues: CATSRDPPGQGAGEQFF.

This chain joins TRBV11-3 and TRBJ2-1; possible D gene TRBD2, 5 bases. Germline V gene data show CDR1 as SGHNT and CDR2 as YENEEA. Between the trimmed V and J ends, which lost 1 base and 7 bases, there was a span of 11 bases. The length of the CDR3 is 14 residues. The CDR3: CASSLGSGRNEQFF. CDR3 DNA: TGTGCCAGCAGCTTAGGATCGGGGAGAAATGAGCAGTTCTTC.

This chain connects TRBV5-1 to TRBJ1-1; D uncertain. The ends were cut back, 2 bases at V and 0 bases at J, with 8 bases in the middle. CDR3 size: 14 residues. Germline CDR1 is SGHRS and CDR2 is YFSETQ. CDR3 sequence reads: CASSFLLMNTEAFF. In DNA, the CDR3 is TGCGCCAGCAGCTTTCTATTAATGAACACTGAAGCTTTCTTT. Together with reference TRBV5-1 and TRBJ1-1, the CDR3 gives the full variable domain: KAGVTQTPRYLIKTRGQQVTLSCSPISGHRSVSWYQQTPGQGLQFLFEYFSETQRNKGNFPGRFSGRQFSNSRSEMNVSTLELGDSALYLCASSFLLMNTEAFFGQGTRLTVV.

This chain's CDR3 is CASRQGPFGYEQYF. CDR3 sequence (DNA): TGCGCCAGCAGACAGGGACCCTTCGGATACGAGCAGTACTTC. The chain has TRBV5-1 and TRBJ2-7; D might be TRBD1 (6 bases). Trimming removed 5 bases from V and 4 bases from J, with 16 bases in between. CDR3 length equals 14 residues. In germline, CDR1 is SGHRS, CDR2 YFSETQ.

The gene calls are TRBV5-1 and TRBJ1-2; possible D gene TRBD1, 6 bases. Trimming removed 0 bases from V and 2 bases from J, with 17 bases in between. This CDR3 is built from 17 residues. The germline CDR1 and CDR2 sequences are SGHRS and YFSETQ. CDR3 DNA sequence: TGCGCCAGCAGCTTGGCCGGGGTTAGGACAGAGAACTATGGCTACACCTTC. Amino acid sequence: CASSLAGVRTENYGYTF.

The chain recombines TRBV6-6 with TRBJ1-6, with 7 bases lining up with TRBD1. The CDR3 loop spans 15 amino acids. Unmatched junction bases numbered 3, after V lost 0 bases and J lost 7 bases. Germline V gene lookup returns CDR1 MNHNY and CDR2 SVGAGI (reference sequence). The CDR3 region is CASSYSLQGNSPLHF. Here the CDR3 DNA reads TGTGCCAGCAGTTACTCCCTACAGGGGAATTCACCCCTCCACTTT.

This clone came up a few times. This chain links TRBV2 with TRBJ1-2; TRBD1 matches at 7 bases. This CDR3 contains 15 residues. Trimming removed 4 bases from V and 6 bases from J; junction bases left unmatched: 11. Per germline, CDR1 SNHLY and CDR2 FYNNEI. Written as DNA, the CDR3 is TGTGCCAGCAGTGTTACAGGGGATCCCGCCGATGGCTACACCTTC. Translation: CASSVTGDPADGYTF.

The rearrangement uses TRBV29-1 and TRBJ1-1, with 8 bases fitting TRBD1. The CDR3 spans 12 residues. Germline lookup yields CDR1 SQVTM and CDR2 ANQGSEA. The trim removed 8 bases at V and 5 bases at J, leaving 7 bases unmatched. CDR3 residues: CSFGQGGTEAFF. For the CDR3, the DNA is TGCAGCTTTGGACAGGGTGGTACTGAAGCTTTCTTT.

The V gene is TRBV5-1, the J gene TRBJ2-7; the D gene is possibly TRBD2 (7 bases). The germline V gene encodes CDR1 SGHRS and CDR2 YFSETQ. V lost 4 bases to trimming and J lost 0 bases, with 11 bases between them. This CDR3 region has 14 residues. CDR3 sequence (DNA): TGCGCCAGCAGCCAAGGGGGGGCCTCCTACGAGCAGTACTTC. Protein sequence: CASSQGGASYEQYF.

This clone occurred a few times. V is TRBV6-1 and J is TRBJ1-4; 9 bases agree with TRBD1. The junction had 3 bases not matched to a gene; V was cut back by 4 bases and J by 3 bases. The length of the CDR3 is 15 residues. CDR1 MNHNS and CDR2 SASEGT come from the germline V gene. CDR3 residues: CASSGRDRANEKLFF. The CDR3 coding sequence is TGTGCCAGCAGTGGCCGGGACAGGGCTAATGAAAAACTGTTTTTT.

The chain has TRBV2 and TRBJ1-1, with D perhaps matching TRBD1 (5 bases). CDR1 is SNHLY, CDR2 FYNNEI, per germline. The CDR3 loop spans 15 amino acids. V lost 0 bases, J lost 4 bases, and 12 bases lay in between. The CDR3 protein is CASSEAGTGGTEAFF. The CDR3 nucleotides are TGTGCCAGCAGTGAAGCGGGGACGGGGGGCACTGAAGCTTTCTTT.

Only a few counts were recorded for this clone. The rearrangement links TRBV6-5 to TRBJ1-3; no firm D call. Trimming pared 2 bases from V and 8 bases from J, leaving 10 bases between. The CDR3 consists of 13 residues. Germline V gene data show CDR1 as MNHEY and CDR2 as SVGAGI. CDR3 bases: TGTGCCAGCAGTTACACCGGGGTTGACACCATATATTTT. The encoded protein is CASSYTGVDTIYF.

This clone has just a few counts. This chain connects TRBV10-3 to TRBJ1-6; a weak D match, TRBD1 (5 bases). The CDR3 covers 17 residues. Trimming took 0 bases from V and 9 from J, leaving 18 bases between them. Germline V gene data show CDR1 as ENHRY and CDR2 as SYGVKD. CDR3 in amino acids: CAISESIAGTSSSPLHF. The CDR3 DNA reads TGTGCCATCAGTGAGTCTATCGCCGGGACTTCGAGTTCACCCCTCCACTTT.

The rearrangement joins TRBV5-1 to TRBJ2-5, with D perhaps TRBD1 (6 bases). Germline CDR1 reads SGHRS; CDR2 reads YFSETQ. V was cut by 3 bases and J by 4 bases, with 19 bases left in between. CDR3 length: 16 amino acids. The CDR3 coding sequence is TGCGCCAGCAGCTCCCAACTCTCAGGGGTGCGAGAGACCCAGTACTTC. Protein product: CASSSQLSGVRETQYF.

The rearrangement links TRBV7-6 to TRBJ1-3; no reliable D call. The CDR3 consists of 15 residues. V was clipped by 5 bases and J by 0 bases, with 11 bases between them. Germline V gene sequence: CDR1 SGHVS, CDR2 FNYEAQ. CDR3 sequence: CASSPLAGSGNTIYF. The CDR3 coding sequence is TGTGCCAGCAGCCCCCTCGCGGGCTCTGGAAACACCATATATTTT.

The chain couples TRBV7-9 to TRBJ1-1, with TRBD1 identical over 10 bases. The germline V gene has CDR1 SEHNR and CDR2 FQNEAQ (reference sequence). Trimming at V came to 5 bases and at J to 11 bases, leaving 8 bases not matched to a gene. The CDR3 covers 13 residues. The CDR3 nucleotides are TGTGCCAGCAGCAACCGACAGGGGGCGCGGGCTTTCTTT. Protein: CASSNRQGARAFF.

The chain links TRBV11-1 to TRBJ2-5; 7 positions match TRBD1. Germline CDR1 and CDR2: SGHAT and FQDESV (reference sequence). V dropped 5 bases and J dropped 2; count of bases not matched to a gene: 8. The CDR3 contains 15 residues. The CDR3: CASSGNRGLQETQYF. DNA for the CDR3: TGTGCCAGCAGCGGGAACAGGGGCCTACAAGAGACCCAGTACTTC.

As concerns this clone: Other DNA sequences from this sample encode an identical CDR3 as well. The V call is TRBV6-1, the J call TRBJ1-5; 8 bases agree with TRBD1. CDR3 length equals 15 residues. V shed 6 bases and J 6 bases; nucleotides not matched to a gene: 10. In germline, CDR1 is MNHNS, CDR2 SASEGT. The CDR3 sequence is CASSPSGQGGQPQHF. In nucleotides, the CDR3 is TGTGCCAGCAGCCCTTCTGGACAGGGAGGTCAGCCCCAGCATTTT.